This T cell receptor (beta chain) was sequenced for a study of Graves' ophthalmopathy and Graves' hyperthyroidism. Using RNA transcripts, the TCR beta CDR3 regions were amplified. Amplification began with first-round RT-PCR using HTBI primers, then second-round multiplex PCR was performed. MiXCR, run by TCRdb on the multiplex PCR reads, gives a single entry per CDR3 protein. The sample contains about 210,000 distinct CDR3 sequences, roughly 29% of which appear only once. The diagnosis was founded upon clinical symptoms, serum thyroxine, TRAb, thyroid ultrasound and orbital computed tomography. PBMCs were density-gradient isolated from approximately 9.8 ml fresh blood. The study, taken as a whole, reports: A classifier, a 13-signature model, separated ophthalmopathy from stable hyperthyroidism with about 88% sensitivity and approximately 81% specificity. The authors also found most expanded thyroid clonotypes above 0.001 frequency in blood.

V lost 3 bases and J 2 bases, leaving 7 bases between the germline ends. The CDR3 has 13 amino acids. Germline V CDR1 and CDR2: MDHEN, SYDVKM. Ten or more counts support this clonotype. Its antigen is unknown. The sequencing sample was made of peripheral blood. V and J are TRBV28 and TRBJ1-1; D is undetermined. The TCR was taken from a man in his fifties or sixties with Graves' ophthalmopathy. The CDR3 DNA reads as TGTGCCAGCAGTTTCGGTTCTAACACTGAAGCTTTCTTT. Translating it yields CASSFGSNTEAFF.